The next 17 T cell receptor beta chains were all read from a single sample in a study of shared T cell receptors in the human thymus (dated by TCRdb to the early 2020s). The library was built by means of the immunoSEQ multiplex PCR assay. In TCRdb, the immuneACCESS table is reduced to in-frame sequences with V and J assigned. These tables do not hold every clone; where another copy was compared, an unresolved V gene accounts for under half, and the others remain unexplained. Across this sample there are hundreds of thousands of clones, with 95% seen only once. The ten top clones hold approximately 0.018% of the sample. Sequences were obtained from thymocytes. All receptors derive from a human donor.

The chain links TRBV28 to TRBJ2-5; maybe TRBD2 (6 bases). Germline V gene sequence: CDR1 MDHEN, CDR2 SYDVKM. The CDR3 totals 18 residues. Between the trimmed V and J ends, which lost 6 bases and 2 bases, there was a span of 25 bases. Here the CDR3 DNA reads TGTGCCAGCAGCCTAAACGGCGGGGCCCAATCACCACAAGAGACCCAGTACTTC. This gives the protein CASSLNGGAQSPQETQYF.

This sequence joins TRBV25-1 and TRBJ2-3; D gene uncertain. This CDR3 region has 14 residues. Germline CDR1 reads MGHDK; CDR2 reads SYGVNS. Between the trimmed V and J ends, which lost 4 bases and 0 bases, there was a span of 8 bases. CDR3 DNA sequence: TGTGCCAGCAGTGGGGAATACAGCACAGATACGCAGTATTTT. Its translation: CASSGEYSTDTQYF.

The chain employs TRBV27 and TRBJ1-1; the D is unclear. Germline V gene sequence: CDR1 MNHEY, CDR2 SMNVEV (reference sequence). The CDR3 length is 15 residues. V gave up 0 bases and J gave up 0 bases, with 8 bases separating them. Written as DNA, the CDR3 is TGTGCCAGCAGTTTATCGAGAGGGCTGAACACTGAAGCTTTCTTT. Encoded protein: CASSLSRGLNTEAFF.

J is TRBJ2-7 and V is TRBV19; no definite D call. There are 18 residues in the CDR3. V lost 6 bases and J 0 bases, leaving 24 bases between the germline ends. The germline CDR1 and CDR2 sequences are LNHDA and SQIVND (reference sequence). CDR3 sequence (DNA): TGTGCCAGTAGGCGCCGGCTACCCAGACCTTTAAGCTCCTACGAGCAGTACTTC. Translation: CASRRRLPRPLSSYEQYF.

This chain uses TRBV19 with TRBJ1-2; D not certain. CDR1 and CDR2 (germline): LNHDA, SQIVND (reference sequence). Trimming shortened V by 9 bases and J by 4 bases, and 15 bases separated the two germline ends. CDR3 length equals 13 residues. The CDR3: CASGGRLRYGYTF. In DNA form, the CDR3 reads TGTGCCAGCGGAGGGAGACTGCGCTATGGCTACACCTTC.

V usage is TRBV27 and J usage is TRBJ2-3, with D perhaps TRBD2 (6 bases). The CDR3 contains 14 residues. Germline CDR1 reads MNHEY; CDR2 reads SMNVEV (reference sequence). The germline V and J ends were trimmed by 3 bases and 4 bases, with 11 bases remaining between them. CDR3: CASSLGLRADTQYF. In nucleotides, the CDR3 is TGTGCCAGCAGTTTGGGACTCCGGGCAGATACGCAGTATTTT.

CDR3 region: CASRSTSGGCTDTQYF. CDR3 nucleotides: TGTGCCAGCCGCTCTACTAGCGGGGGATGCACAGATACGCAGTATTTT. The chain employs TRBV18 and TRBJ2-3, with TRBD2 matching 11 bases. J was trimmed by 1 base and V by 8 bases; bases with no gene match: 8. The CDR3 is made up of 16 amino acids. Per germline, CDR1 KGHSH and CDR2 LQKENI.

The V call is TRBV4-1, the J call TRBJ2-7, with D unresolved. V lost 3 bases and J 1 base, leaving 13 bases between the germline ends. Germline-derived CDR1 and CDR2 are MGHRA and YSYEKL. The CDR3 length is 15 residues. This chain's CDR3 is CASSHRVGNSYEQYF. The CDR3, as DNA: TGCGCCAGCAGCCACCGAGTGGGGAATTCCTACGAGCAGTACTTC.

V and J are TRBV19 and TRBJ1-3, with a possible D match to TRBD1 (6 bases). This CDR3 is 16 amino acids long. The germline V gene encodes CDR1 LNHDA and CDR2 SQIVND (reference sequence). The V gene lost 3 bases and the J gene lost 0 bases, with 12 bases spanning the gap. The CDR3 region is CASSILRQASGNTIYF. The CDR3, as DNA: TGTGCCAGTAGTATCCTTCGACAGGCCTCTGGAAACACCATATATTTT.

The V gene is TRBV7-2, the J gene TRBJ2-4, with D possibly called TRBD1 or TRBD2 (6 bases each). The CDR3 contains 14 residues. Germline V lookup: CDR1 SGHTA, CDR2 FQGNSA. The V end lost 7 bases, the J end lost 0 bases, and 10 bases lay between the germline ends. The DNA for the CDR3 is TGTGCCAGCATGGGGGGCCGAGCCAAAAACATTCAGTACTTC. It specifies CASMGGRAKNIQYF.

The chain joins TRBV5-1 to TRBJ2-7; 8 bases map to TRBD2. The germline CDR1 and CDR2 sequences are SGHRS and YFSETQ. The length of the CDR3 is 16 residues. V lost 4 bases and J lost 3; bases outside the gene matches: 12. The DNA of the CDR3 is TGCGCCAGCAGCCCCCGGGGGGGGCTGAAAGACTACGAGCAGTACTTC. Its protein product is CASSPRGGLKDYEQYF.

CDR3 region: CASTHSLTSGKSPGYNEQFF. DNA of the CDR3: TGTGCCAGTACCCATTCCCTGACTAGCGGGAAGTCCCCTGGCTACAATGAGCAGTTCTTC. This chain connects TRBV19 to TRBJ2-1; 11 bases align to TRBD2. Per the germline V gene, CDR1 is LNHDA and CDR2 is SQIVND (reference sequence). Germline trimming cut 7 bases from V and 3 bases from J; bases unmatched to any gene: 20. The CDR3 loop spans 20 amino acids. Combining the CDR3 with reference TRBV19 and TRBJ2-1 gives the whole variable domain DGGITQSPKYLFRKEGQNVTLSCEQNLNHDAMYWYRQDPGQGLRLIYYSQIVNDFQKGDIAEGYSVSREKKESFPLTVTSAQKNPTAFYLCASTHSLTSGKSPGYNEQFFGPGTRLTVL.

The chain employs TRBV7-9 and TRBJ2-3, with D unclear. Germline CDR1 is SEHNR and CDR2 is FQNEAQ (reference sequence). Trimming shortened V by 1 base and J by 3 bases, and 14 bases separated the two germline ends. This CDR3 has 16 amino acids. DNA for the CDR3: TGTGCCAGCAGCTTAGGTCGCGGAGAGCATACAGATACGCAGTATTTT. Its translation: CASSLGRGEHTDTQYF.

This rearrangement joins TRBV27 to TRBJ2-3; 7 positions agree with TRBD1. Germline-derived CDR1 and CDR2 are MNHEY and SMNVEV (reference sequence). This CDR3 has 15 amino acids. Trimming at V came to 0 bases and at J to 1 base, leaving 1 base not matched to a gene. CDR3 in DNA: TGTGCCAGCAGTTTATCAGGGGGCGGCACAGATACGCAGTATTTT. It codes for CASSLSGGGTDTQYF.

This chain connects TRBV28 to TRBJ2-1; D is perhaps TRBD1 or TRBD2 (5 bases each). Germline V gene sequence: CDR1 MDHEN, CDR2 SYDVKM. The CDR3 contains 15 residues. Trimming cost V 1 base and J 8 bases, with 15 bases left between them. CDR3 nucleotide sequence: TGTGCCAGCAGTTTATCCCCGGGGCGGGTGTATGAGCAGTTCTTC. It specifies CASSLSPGRVYEQFF.

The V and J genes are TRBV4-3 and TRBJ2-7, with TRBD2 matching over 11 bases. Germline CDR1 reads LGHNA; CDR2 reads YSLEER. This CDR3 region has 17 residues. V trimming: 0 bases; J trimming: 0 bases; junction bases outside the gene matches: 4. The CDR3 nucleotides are TGCGCCAGCAGCCAAGATGGGGGGACTAGCGGCTCCTACGAGCAGTACTTC. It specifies CASSQDGGTSGSYEQYF.

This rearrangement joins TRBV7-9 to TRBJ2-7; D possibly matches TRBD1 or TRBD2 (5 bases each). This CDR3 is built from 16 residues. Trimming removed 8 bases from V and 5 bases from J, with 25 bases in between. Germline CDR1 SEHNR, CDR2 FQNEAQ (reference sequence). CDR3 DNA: TGTGCCAGCGCCGGGGACCGTCCCCCCTCCTACGACGAGCAGTACTTC. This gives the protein CASAGDRPPSYDEQYF.